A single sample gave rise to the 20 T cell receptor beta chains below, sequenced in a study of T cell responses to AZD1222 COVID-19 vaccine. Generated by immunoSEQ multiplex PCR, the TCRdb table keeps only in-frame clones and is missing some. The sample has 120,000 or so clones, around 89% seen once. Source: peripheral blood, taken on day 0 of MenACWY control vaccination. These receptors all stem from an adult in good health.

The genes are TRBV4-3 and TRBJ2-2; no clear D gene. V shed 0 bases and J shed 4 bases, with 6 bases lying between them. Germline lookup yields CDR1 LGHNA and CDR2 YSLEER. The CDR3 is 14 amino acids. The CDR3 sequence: CASSQDHSTGELFF. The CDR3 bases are TGCGCCAGCAGCCAAGATCATTCCACCGGGGAGCTGTTTTTT.

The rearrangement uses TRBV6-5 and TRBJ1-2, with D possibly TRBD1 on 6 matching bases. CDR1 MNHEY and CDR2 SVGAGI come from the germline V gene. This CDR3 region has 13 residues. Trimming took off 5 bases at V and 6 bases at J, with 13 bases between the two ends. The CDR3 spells CASSTTGSNGYTF. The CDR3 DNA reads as TGTGCCAGCAGTACGACAGGTTCGAATGGCTACACCTTC.

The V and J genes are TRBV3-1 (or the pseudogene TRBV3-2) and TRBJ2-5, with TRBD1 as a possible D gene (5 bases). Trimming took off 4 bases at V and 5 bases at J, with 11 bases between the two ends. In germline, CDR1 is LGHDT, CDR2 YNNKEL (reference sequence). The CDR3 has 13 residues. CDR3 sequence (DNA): TGTGCCAGCAGCCCGGACAAGGCTGAGACCCAGTACTTC. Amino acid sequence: CASSPDKAETQYF.

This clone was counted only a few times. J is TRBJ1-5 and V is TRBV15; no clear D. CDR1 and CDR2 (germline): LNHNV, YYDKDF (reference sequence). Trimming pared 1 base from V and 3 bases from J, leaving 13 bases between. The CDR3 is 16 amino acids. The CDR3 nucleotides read TGTGCCACCAGCAGAGGCGGCCGTTTATTCAATCAGCCCCAGCATTTT. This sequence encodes CATSRGGRLFNQPQHF.

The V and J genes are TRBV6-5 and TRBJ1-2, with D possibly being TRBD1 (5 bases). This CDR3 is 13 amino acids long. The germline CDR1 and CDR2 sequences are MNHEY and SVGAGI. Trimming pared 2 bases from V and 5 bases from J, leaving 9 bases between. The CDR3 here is CASSYQGTYGYTF. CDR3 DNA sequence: TGTGCCAGCAGTTACCAGGGAACATATGGCTACACCTTC.

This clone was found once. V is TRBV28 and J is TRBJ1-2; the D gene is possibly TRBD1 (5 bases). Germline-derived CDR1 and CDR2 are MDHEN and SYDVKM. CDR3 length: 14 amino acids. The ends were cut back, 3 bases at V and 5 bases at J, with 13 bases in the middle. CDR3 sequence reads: CASSFPDNGYGYTF. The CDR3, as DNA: TGTGCCAGCAGTTTTCCGGACAATGGATATGGCTACACCTTC.

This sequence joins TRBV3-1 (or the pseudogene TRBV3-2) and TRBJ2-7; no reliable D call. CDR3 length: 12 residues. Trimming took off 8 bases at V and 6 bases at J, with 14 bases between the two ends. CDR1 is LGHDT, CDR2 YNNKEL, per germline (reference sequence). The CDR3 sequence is CASGPGSSEQYF. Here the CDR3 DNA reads TGTGCCAGCGGCCCAGGTTCTTCCGAGCAGTACTTC.

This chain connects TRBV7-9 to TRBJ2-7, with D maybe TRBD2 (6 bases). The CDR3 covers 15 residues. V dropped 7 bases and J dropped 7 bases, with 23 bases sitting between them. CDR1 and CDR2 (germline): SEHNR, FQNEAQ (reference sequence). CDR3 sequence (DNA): TGTGCCAGCAACGAGCCACCGGCGGGACTGAGAGAGCAGTACTTC. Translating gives CASNEPPAGLREQYF.

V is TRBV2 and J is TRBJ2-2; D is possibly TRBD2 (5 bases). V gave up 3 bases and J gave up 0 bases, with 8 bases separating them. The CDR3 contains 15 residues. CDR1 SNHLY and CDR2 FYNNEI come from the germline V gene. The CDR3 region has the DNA TGTGCCAGCAGTGACGGCGGGCCGAACACCGGGGAGCTGTTTTTT. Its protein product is CASSDGGPNTGELFF.

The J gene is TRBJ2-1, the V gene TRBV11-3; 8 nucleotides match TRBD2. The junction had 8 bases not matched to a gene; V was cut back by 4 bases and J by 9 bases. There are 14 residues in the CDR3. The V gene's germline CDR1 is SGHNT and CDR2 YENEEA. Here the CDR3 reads CASSSGLAAVEQFF. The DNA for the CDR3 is TGTGCCAGCAGCTCCGGACTAGCCGCCGTTGAGCAGTTCTTC. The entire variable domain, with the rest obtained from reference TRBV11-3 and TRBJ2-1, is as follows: EAGVVQSPRYKIIEKKQPVAFWCNPISGHNTLYWYLQNLGQGPELLIRYENEEAVDDSQLPKDRFSAERLKGVDSTLKIQPAELGDSAVYLCASSSGLAAVEQFFGPGTRLTVL.

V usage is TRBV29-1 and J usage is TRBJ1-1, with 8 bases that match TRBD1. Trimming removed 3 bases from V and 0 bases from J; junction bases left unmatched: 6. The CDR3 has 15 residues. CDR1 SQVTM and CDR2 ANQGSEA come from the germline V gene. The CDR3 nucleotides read TGCAGCGTTGACAGGGGGCAGAAAATGAACACTGAAGCTTTCTTT. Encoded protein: CSVDRGQKMNTEAFF.

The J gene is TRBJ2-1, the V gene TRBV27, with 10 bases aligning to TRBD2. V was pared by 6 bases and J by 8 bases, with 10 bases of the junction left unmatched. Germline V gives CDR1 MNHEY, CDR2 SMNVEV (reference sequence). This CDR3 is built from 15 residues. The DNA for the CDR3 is TGTGCCAGCAGAGGAATAGCGGGAGGTTGGGATGAGCAGTTCTTC. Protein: CASRGIAGGWDEQFF.

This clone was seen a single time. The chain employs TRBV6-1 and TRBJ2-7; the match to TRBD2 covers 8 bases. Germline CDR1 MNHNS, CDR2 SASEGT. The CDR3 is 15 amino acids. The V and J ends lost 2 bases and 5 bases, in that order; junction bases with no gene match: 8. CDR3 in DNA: TGTGCCAGCAGTGAAACTGCGGGAGGCCGCGACGAGCAGTACTTC. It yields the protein CASSETAGGRDEQYF.

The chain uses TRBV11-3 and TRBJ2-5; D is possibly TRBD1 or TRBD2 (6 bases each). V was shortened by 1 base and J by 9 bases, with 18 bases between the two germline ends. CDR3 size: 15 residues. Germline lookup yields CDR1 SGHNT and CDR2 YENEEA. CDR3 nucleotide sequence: TGTGCCAGCAGCTTAGTAGGCAGGGGAGGCGAGTCCCAGTACTTC. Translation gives CASSLVGRGGESQYF.

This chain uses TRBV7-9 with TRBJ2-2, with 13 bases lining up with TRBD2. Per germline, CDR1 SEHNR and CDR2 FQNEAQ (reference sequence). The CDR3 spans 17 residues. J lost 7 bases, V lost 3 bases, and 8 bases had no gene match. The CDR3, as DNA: TGTGCCAGCAGCTTCATACTAGCGGGAGGGCCTCGCGGGGAGCTGTTTTTT. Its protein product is CASSFILAGGPRGELFF. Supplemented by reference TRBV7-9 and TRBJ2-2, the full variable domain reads DTGVSQNPRHKITKRGQNVTFRCDPISEHNRLYWYRQTLGQGPEFLTYFQNEAQLEKSRLLSDRFSAERPKGSFSTLEIQRTEQGDSAMYLCASSFILAGGPRGELFFGEGSRLTVL.

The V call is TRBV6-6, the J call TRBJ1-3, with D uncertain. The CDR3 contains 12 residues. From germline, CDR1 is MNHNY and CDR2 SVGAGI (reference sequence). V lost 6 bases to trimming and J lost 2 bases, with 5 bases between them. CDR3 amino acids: CASSLAGNTIYF. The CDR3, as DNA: TGTGCCAGCAGCCTCGCTGGAAACACCATATATTTT.

The CDR3 sequence: CASSQEDRGLRAFF. For the CDR3, the DNA is TGTGCCAGCAGCCAGGAGGACAGGGGCTTGCGAGCTTTCTTT. V usage is TRBV3-1 (or the pseudogene TRBV3-2) and J usage is TRBJ1-1, with TRBD1 matching 9 bases. Trimming at V came to 3 bases and at J to 10 bases, leaving 9 bases not matched to a gene. There are 14 residues in the CDR3. Germline loops: CDR1 LGHDT, CDR2 YNNKEL (reference sequence).

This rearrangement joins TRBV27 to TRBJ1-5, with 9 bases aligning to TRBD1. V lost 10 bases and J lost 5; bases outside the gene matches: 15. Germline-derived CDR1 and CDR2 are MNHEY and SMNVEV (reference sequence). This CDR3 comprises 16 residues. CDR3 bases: TGTGCCATCCTCCTCCTGGGGGACAGGGTTGATCAGCCCCAGCATTTT. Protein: CAILLLGDRVDQPQHF.

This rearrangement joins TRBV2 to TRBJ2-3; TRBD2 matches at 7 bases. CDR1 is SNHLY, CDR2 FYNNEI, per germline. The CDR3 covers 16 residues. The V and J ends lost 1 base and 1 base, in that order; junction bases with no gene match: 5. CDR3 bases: TGTGCCAGCAGTGAAGTGTCTAGCGGACGCACAGATACGCAGTATTTT. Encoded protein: CASSEVSSGRTDTQYF.

CDR3 sequence reads: CATTVLGPNQPQHF. DNA for the CDR3: TGTGCCACCACTGTACTCGGCCCTAATCAGCCCCAGCATTTT. V is TRBV6-5 and J is TRBJ1-5; D is unresolved. The CDR3 has 14 residues. In germline, CDR1 is MNHEY, CDR2 SVGAGI. Trimming took off 10 bases at V and 4 bases at J, with 17 bases between the two ends.